This T cell receptor beta chain was found in a study of CD8 T cells in ankylosing spondylitis. Trimming removed 3 bases from V and 2 bases from J, with 10 bases in between. The CDR3 contains 14 residues. CDR1 and CDR2 (germline): SNHLY, FYNNEI. Making use of molecular barcodes, quantitative 5'-RACE generated TCR beta libraries. In TCRdb, the 5' RACE reads were re-called with MiXCR into one record per CDR3 protein. Among some 140,000 distinct CDR3 sequences listed, 7.3% were seen once. The sample holds many counts of this clonotype. Its antigen is still unknown. Points from the study as a whole: As reported, disease-linked clones showed significant enrichment in matched ankylosing spondylitis synovial fluid. In ankylosing spondylitis blood, a motif of roughly eight highly homologous TCR beta variants appeared characteristic.

The specimen sequenced was blood, either unsorted or a sorted T cell fraction (not recorded which). The chain couples TRBV2 to TRBJ1-1; D gene uncertain. The origin of this receptor is a female donor with ankylosing spondylitis or in good health (not recorded which). In DNA form, the CDR3 reads TGTGCCAGCAGTGATGAGGGCGGAAACACTGAAGCTTTCTTT. This encodes CASSDEGGNTEAFF.